These 19 T cell receptor beta chains were sequenced from one sample in a study of early stage breast cancer tumors. The data were produced by immunoSEQ multiplex PCR, yet TCRdb's version contains in-frame clones alone and is incomplete. Among approximately 33,000 clones listed, 74% were seen once. Material: blood. Source of these receptors: a person aged 40-50 years with breast cancer.

The chain links TRBV4-3 to TRBJ1-1; 9 bases are a match to TRBD1. The germline gives CDR1 LGHNA, CDR2 YSLEER. The CDR3 totals 16 residues. Trimming at V came to 4 bases and at J to 1 base, leaving 7 bases not matched to a gene. The CDR3 sequence: CASSPGPGQGNTEAFF. DNA of the CDR3: TGCGCCAGCAGCCCCGGGCCGGGACAGGGGAACACTGAAGCTTTCTTT.

V and J are TRBV5-4 and TRBJ2-3; D remains unclear. V was pared by 1 base and J by 6 bases, with 12 bases between. This CDR3 has 14 residues. Germline CDR1 and CDR2: SGHNT and YYREEE (reference sequence). The CDR3 spells CASSLNSPTDTQYF. CDR3 in DNA: TGTGCCAGCAGCTTGAATTCACCGACGGATACGCAGTATTTT.

V usage is TRBV4-2 and J usage is TRBJ2-1; 9 bases fit TRBD2. Germline lookup yields CDR1 LGHNA and CDR2 YNFKEQ. The CDR3 covers 17 residues. J lost 15 bases, V lost 0 bases, and 18 bases had no gene match. In DNA form, the CDR3 reads TGTGCCAGCAGCCAAGACCTGATTGAGACTAGCGGTAGGGGGCTGTTCTTC. This encodes CASSQDLIETSGRGLFF.

The rearrangement links TRBV7-9 to TRBJ2-3; possible D gene TRBD1, 5 bases. The CDR3 length is 13 residues. Germline lookup yields CDR1 SEHNR and CDR2 FQNEAQ (reference sequence). Trimming cost V 0 bases and J 6 bases, with 7 bases left between them. This CDR3 reads CASSLAGRDTQYF. The CDR3 bases are TGTGCCAGCAGCTTAGCGGGGCGGGATACGCAGTATTTT.

This CDR3 is CASSLSGRASYEQYF. The CDR3 DNA follows: TGTGCCAGCAGTTTATCCGGGAGGGCCTCTTACGAGCAGTACTTC. J is TRBJ2-7 and V is TRBV28; TRBD2 matches at 8 bases. Germline CDR1 and CDR2: MDHEN and SYDVKM. This CDR3 spans 15 amino acids. Trimming removed 1 base from V and 4 bases from J; junction bases left unmatched: 6.

This clone was detected only once. This sequence joins TRBV29-1 and TRBJ2-1, with a possible D match to TRBD2 (6 bases). Per the germline V gene, CDR1 is SQVTM and CDR2 is ANQGSEA. CDR3 length: 15 amino acids. Trimming stripped 6 bases from V and 0 bases from J, with 15 bases between. The CDR3 sequence: CSVELSGSSYNEQFF. The CDR3 coding sequence is TGCAGCGTCGAACTTAGCGGCAGCTCCTACAATGAGCAGTTCTTC.

The chain recombines TRBV13 with TRBJ1-3; D is ambiguous. Deletions cut 5 bases from V and 4 bases from J, with 12 bases between. This CDR3 contains 14 residues. Germline CDR1 is PRHDT and CDR2 is FYEKMQ (reference sequence). CDR3 nucleotide sequence: TGTGCCAGCAGCCCCAGGACGGGGGGAAACACCATATATTTT. Residues: CASSPRTGGNTIYF. Variable domain in full (rest from reference TRBV13 and TRBJ1-3): AAGVIQSPRHLIKEKRETATLKCYPIPRHDTVYWYQQGPGQDPQFLISFYEKMQSDKGSIPDRFSAQQFSDYHSELNMSSLELGDSALYFCASSPRTGGNTIYFGEGSWLTVV.

Only a few counts were recorded for this clone. The chain has TRBV6-1 and TRBJ1-1, with a possible D match to TRBD1 (5 bases). CDR3 length: 15 amino acids. The ends were cut back, 5 bases at V and 1 base at J, with 14 bases in the middle. From germline, CDR1 is MNHNS and CDR2 SASEGT. The CDR3 sequence: CASSLGTLGNTEAFF. The CDR3 DNA reads TGTGCCAGCAGTCTCGGGACCCTTGGGAACACTGAAGCTTTCTTT.

The chain joins TRBV4-2 to TRBJ2-5; 8 bases line up with TRBD2. From germline, CDR1 is LGHNA and CDR2 YNFKEQ. There are 14 residues in the CDR3. V gave up 1 base and J gave up 9 bases; unmatched junction bases: 7. This CDR3 is CASSQGGTGGAQYF. In DNA, the CDR3 is TGTGCCAGCAGCCAAGGAGGTACGGGGGGGGCCCAGTACTTC.

J is TRBJ2-7 and V is TRBV27; possibly TRBD1 for D (6 bases). V shed 4 bases and J shed 3 bases, with 16 bases lying between them. The length of the CDR3 is 15 residues. Per the germline V gene, CDR1 is MNHEY and CDR2 is SMNVEV (reference sequence). The CDR3 DNA reads as TGTGCCAGCAGTTCTTCCCGGGACACAAGCTACGAGCAGTACTTC. Translating it yields CASSSSRDTSYEQYF.

Only a few counts were recorded for this clone. The V gene is TRBV7-9, the J gene TRBJ1-1, with D hard to call. Trimming removed 5 bases at V and 0 bases at J, with 19 bases between. Germline V lookup: CDR1 SEHNR, CDR2 FQNEAQ (reference sequence). This CDR3 has 17 amino acids. As DNA, the CDR3 is TGTGCCAGCAGCCCCTGGCCAGGACGGGGAATGAACACTGAAGCTTTCTTT. Amino acid sequence: CASSPWPGRGMNTEAFF.

This chain links TRBV5-1 with TRBJ2-5; 12 bases match TRBD2. Germline CDR1 is SGHRS and CDR2 is YFSETQ. The CDR3 extends over 14 amino acids. V trimming: 3 bases; J trimming: 4 bases; junction bases outside the gene matches: 1. The CDR3 sequence is CASSSGLAGETQYF. As DNA, the CDR3 is TGCGCCAGCAGCTCGGGACTAGCGGGAGAGACCCAGTACTTC.

The chain carries TRBV7-2 and TRBJ2-6; D is tentatively TRBD1 or TRBD2 (5 bases each). There are 17 residues in the CDR3. Trimming took off 1 base at V and 2 bases at J, with 12 bases between the two ends. CDR1 and CDR2 (germline): SGHTA, FQGNSA. The CDR3 nucleotides read TGTGCCAGCAGCTTAGTATTCGGGACGACTGGGGCCAACGTCCTGACTTTC. Protein sequence: CASSLVFGTTGANVLTF.

The chain is built from TRBV19 and TRBJ1-2; D remains ambiguous. This CDR3 spans 16 amino acids. Deletions cut 6 bases from V and 0 bases from J, with 17 bases between. CDR1 and CDR2 from the germline V gene are LNHDA and SQIVND (reference sequence). The CDR3 loop reads CASRGPRVPPNYGYTF. As DNA, the CDR3 is TGTGCCAGTAGGGGCCCGCGGGTTCCACCTAACTATGGCTACACCTTC.

This chain uses TRBV18 with TRBJ1-1; D possibly corresponds to TRBD1 (6 bases). Germline CDR1 KGHSH, CDR2 LQKENI. V dropped 4 bases and J dropped 0 bases, with 15 bases sitting between them. The CDR3 sequence is 16 residues long. CDR3 sequence reads: CASSLATRGMNTEAFF. The CDR3 bases are TGTGCCAGCTCACTAGCCACGAGGGGGATGAACACTGAAGCTTTCTTT.

V is TRBV29-1 and J is TRBJ2-1, with D unclear. Germline assignment: CDR1 SQVTM and CDR2 ANQGSEA. V was cut by 0 bases and J by 2 bases, with 5 bases left in between. This CDR3 spans 13 amino acids. The DNA of the CDR3 is TGCAGCGTTGAAGATTGGCCCTACAATGAGCAGTTCTTC. Translation: CSVEDWPYNEQFF.

This clone has only one observation. The chain joins TRBV7-3 to TRBJ2-3; D gene unclear. The germline V and J ends were trimmed by 3 bases and 0 bases, with 7 bases remaining between them. Germline V gives CDR1 SGHTA, CDR2 FQGTGA. The CDR3 consists of 14 residues. This chain's CDR3 is CASSFGPSTDTQYF. Written as DNA, the CDR3 is TGTGCCAGCAGCTTTGGTCCCAGCACAGATACGCAGTATTTT.

The chain carries TRBV30 and TRBJ2-7; possible D gene TRBD2, 5 bases. This CDR3 has 11 amino acids. V was trimmed by 3 bases and J by 9 bases, leaving 12 bases between them. Germline values: CDR1 GTSNPN, CDR2 SVGIG (reference sequence). CDR3 in amino acids: CAWRDREGQYF. The CDR3 coding sequence is TGTGCCTGGAGGGACCGAGAGGGGCAGTACTTC.

This chain links TRBV7-2 with TRBJ2-7, with unresolved D. Germline V CDR1 and CDR2: SGHTA, FQGNSA. V lost 5 bases to trimming and J lost 4 bases, with 9 bases between them. This CDR3 region has 12 residues. CDR3 DNA: TGTGCCAGCAGCCGATTAGGTTACGAGCAGTACTTC. Encoded protein: CASSRLGYEQYF.